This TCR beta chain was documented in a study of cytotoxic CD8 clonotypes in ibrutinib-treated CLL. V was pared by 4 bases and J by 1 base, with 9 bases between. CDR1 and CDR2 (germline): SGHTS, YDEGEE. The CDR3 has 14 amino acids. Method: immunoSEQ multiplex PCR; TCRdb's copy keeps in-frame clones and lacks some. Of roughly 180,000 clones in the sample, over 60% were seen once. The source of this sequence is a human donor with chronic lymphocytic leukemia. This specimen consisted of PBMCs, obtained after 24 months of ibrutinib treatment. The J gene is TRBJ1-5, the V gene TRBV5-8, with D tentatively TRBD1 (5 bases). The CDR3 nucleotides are TGTGCCAGCAGCCGGGGGTTGAGCAATCAGCCCCAGCATTTT. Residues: CASSRGLSNQPQHF.